This T cell receptor beta chain comes out of a study of CD8+ T cells in alopecia areata. Whole-study context: Those treated were given oral tofacitinib at 5 to 10 mg twice daily.

Findings and caveats of the study: It was lesional scalp, especially alopecia totalis/universalis, that showed higher clonality than normal scalp. Scalp sample sequencing also detects resident alphabeta T cells of normal skin.

The authors extracted RNA and reverse transcribed it into cDNA as the sequencing template. Clones were read by immunoSEQ multiplex PCR, and TCRdb kept only the in-frame ones, dropping some. Of under 250,000 clones detected, just over 65% appear once; the ten largest clones hold 1% to 1.5%. Described treatment: oral pan-JAK inhibitor, 5-10 mg twice daily. This clone has only a few counts. The antigen is unknown. The receptor was isolated from a human donor with alopecia areata. The sequenced sample was CD4+ T cells sorted from blood, obtained between weeks 43 and 45, from a patient treated with tofacitinib.

Here the CDR3 reads CSVGAGTSRRETQYF. The CDR3 nucleotides read TGCAGCGTTGGCGCCGGGACTAGCAGGAGAGAGACCCAGTACTTC. J is TRBJ2-5 and V is TRBV29-1; TRBD2 matches 9 bases. Germline V CDR1 and CDR2: SQVTM, ANQGSEA. J was trimmed by 4 bases and V by 4 bases; bases with no gene match: 10. The CDR3 covers 15 residues.